Each of the 22 T cell receptor beta chains below was sequenced from the same sample in a study of PD-1 blockade in classical Hodgkin lymphoma. Assay used: immunoSEQ multiplex PCR; TCRdb lists only in-frame clones, some missing. The sample holds about 41,000 clones, roughly three quarters seen once. There was relapse after autologous stem cell transplantation in every patient, and there was variation in brentuximab vedotin exposure. The sample was peripheral blood mononuclear cells (PBMCs), taken at baseline. All receptors come from a human donor with classical Hodgkin lymphoma.

This clone was counted a single time. This chain joins TRBV18 and TRBJ2-7; D is unclear. The germline V gene encodes CDR1 KGHSH and CDR2 LQKENI. The CDR3 sequence is 15 residues long. Trimming removed 1 base at V and 1 base at J, with 11 bases between. CDR3 in DNA: TGTGCCAGCTCACCACGGAACGGTGGGTCCTACGAGCAGTACTTC. Amino acid sequence: CASSPRNGGSYEQYF.

J is TRBJ2-7 and V is TRBV4-1; D might be TRBD2 (6 bases). The CDR3 runs 14 residues. With 0 bases removed from V and 6 bases from J, the gap between germline ends came to 12 bases. The V gene's germline CDR1 is MGHRA and CDR2 YSYEKL. In DNA form, the CDR3 reads TGCGCCAGCAGCCAAGATAGAGGACTACGCGAGCAGTACTTC. As protein: CASSQDRGLREQYF.

The rearrangement joins TRBV29-1 to TRBJ2-7, with a possible D match to TRBD2 (5 bases). V was pared by 5 bases and J by 7 bases, with 15 bases between. CDR1 and CDR2 from the germline V gene are SQVTM and ANQGSEA. This CDR3 is built from 12 residues. The CDR3 protein is CSVRPNPGEQYF. DNA of the CDR3: TGCAGCGTTCGACCAAATCCGGGGGAGCAGTACTTC.

The chain is built from TRBV7-2 and TRBJ2-7, with D uncertain. This CDR3 region has 14 residues. With 0 bases removed from V and 3 bases from J, the gap between germline ends came to 9 bases. CDR1 is SGHTA, CDR2 FQGNSA, per germline. The CDR3 DNA is TGTGCCAGCAGCTTAGCCTACCACAGCTACGAGCAGTACTTC. This sequence encodes CASSLAYHSYEQYF.

J is TRBJ2-5 and V is TRBV5-8; D possibly matches TRBD1 or TRBD2 (5 bases each). The CDR3 extends over 15 amino acids. The V end was cut by 4 bases, the J end by 3 bases, with 16 bases between. CDR1 is SGHTS and CDR2 is YDEGEE in the germline V gene. CDR3 loop: CASSPLSGRKETQYF. Here the CDR3 DNA reads TGTGCCAGCAGCCCTTTATCGGGGCGGAAAGAGACCCAGTACTTC.

This chain connects TRBV6-5 to TRBJ1-5; TRBD1 matches at 7 bases. Trimming removed 1 base from V and 6 bases from J; junction bases left unmatched: 3. Germline CDR1 and CDR2: MNHEY and SVGAGI. This CDR3 region has 14 residues. The CDR3 nucleotides read TGTGCCAGCAGTTACTTGCAGGGGGTTCAGCCCCAGCATTTT. Its translation is CASSYLQGVQPQHF.

The chain couples TRBV7-3 to TRBJ2-1; D might be TRBD2 (5 bases). The V and J ends lost 5 bases and 4 bases respectively, with 15 bases between them. The CDR3 totals 15 residues. The germline gives CDR1 SGHTA, CDR2 FQGTGA. The CDR3 protein is CASSPTTDLYNEQFF. The CDR3 DNA follows: TGTGCCAGCAGCCCAACAACGGACTTATACAATGAGCAGTTCTTC.

The V call is TRBV6-5, the J call TRBJ2-6; tentatively, D is TRBD1 (6 bases). The CDR3 contains 15 residues. In germline, CDR1 is MNHEY, CDR2 SVGAGI. The germline V and J ends were trimmed by 6 bases and 2 bases, with 11 bases remaining between them. The CDR3 bases are TGTGCCAGCAGCCCCGGGACAACTGGGGCCAACGTCCTGACTTTC. Its translation is CASSPGTTGANVLTF.

The chain couples TRBV29-1 to TRBJ2-7; 9 bases are shared with TRBD1. V lost 3 bases, J lost 5 bases, and 11 bases stayed unmatched. Germline V gene sequence: CDR1 SQVTM, CDR2 ANQGSEA. The CDR3 is 15 amino acids. CDR3 coding DNA: TGCAGCGTTGACCTATCCGGGACAGGGATCCACGAGCAGTACTTC. Protein: CSVDLSGTGIHEQYF.

This clone has just a few counts. V is TRBV7-3 and J is TRBJ2-7; no firm D call. In germline, CDR1 is SGHTA, CDR2 FQGTGA. Trimming took 3 bases from V and 0 from J, leaving 6 bases between them. CDR3 length: 13 amino acids. Written as DNA, the CDR3 is TGTGCCAGCAGCTTGACCCCCTCCTACGAGCAGTACTTC. This translates into CASSLTPSYEQYF.

This sequence joins TRBV30 and TRBJ1-1; a weak D match, TRBD1 (5 bases). This CDR3 spans 13 amino acids. Germline loops: CDR1 GTSNPN, CDR2 SVGIG (reference sequence). V was pared by 8 bases and J by 1 base, with 14 bases between. This CDR3 is CARARQSNTEAFF. As DNA, the CDR3 is TGTGCCCGGGCTAGACAGTCGAACACTGAAGCTTTCTTT.

The rearrangement joins TRBV6-5 to TRBJ2-6; the D gene is possibly TRBD1 (6 bases). From germline, CDR1 is MNHEY and CDR2 SVGAGI. The length of the CDR3 is 15 residues. The V end lost 6 bases, the J end lost 2 bases, and 11 bases lay between the germline ends. The CDR3 is CASSPGQTGANVLTF. As DNA, the CDR3 is TGTGCCAGCAGCCCCGGACAGACTGGGGCCAACGTCCTGACTTTC.

The J gene is TRBJ2-7, the V gene TRBV28, with 7 bases identical to TRBD1. Germline trimming cut 8 bases from V and 3 bases from J; bases unmatched to any gene: 10. Germline CDR1 reads MDHEN; CDR2 reads SYDVKM. The CDR3 is made up of 14 amino acids. Here the CDR3 reads CASRIDRAYYEQYF. CDR3 DNA: TGTGCCAGCCGAATTGACAGGGCCTACTACGAGCAGTACTTC.

The chain joins TRBV7-2 to TRBJ1-5; 7 bases line up with TRBD1. CDR3 length equals 14 residues. Germline trimming cut 5 bases from V and 6 bases from J; bases unmatched to any gene: 7. Germline V gene sequence: CDR1 SGHTA, CDR2 FQGNSA. CDR3 DNA sequence: TGTGCCAGCAGCGTGAGACAGGGAGCTCAGCCCCAGCATTTT. This sequence encodes CASSVRQGAQPQHF.

This chain uses TRBV7-2 with TRBJ1-2; maybe TRBD1 (6 bases). The germline CDR1 and CDR2 sequences are SGHTA and FQGNSA. This CDR3 spans 16 amino acids. Trimming took off 2 bases at V and 4 bases at J, with 17 bases between the two ends. The CDR3 reads CASSLRSGDRPYGYTF. CDR3 DNA sequence: TGTGCCAGCAGCTTACGGTCGGGCGACAGGCCCTATGGCTACACCTTC.

This chain uses TRBV15 with TRBJ2-7; weak D call: TRBD2 (5 bases). The CDR3 has 15 residues. V dropped 0 bases and J dropped 3 bases, with 12 bases sitting between them. In germline, CDR1 is LNHNV, CDR2 YYDKDF (reference sequence). The DNA of the CDR3 is TGTGCCACCAGCAGAGATCGGTTAGCGAACTACGAGCAGTACTTC. Its protein is CATSRDRLANYEQYF.

This clone showed up just a few times. This sequence joins TRBV27 and TRBJ2-5; TRBD2 agrees at 13 bases. The germline V gene has CDR1 MNHEY and CDR2 SMNVEV (reference sequence). This CDR3 is 17 amino acids long. The J segment lost 5 bases and the V segment lost 4 bases, leaving 10 bases of the junction unmatched. The CDR3 DNA sequence: TGTGCCAGCAGTTCCACTAGCGGGAGGGCCTATCTTGAGACCCAGTACTTC. It is translated as CASSSTSGRAYLETQYF.

This clone was detected once. V gene TRBV6-5 combines with J gene TRBJ2-7; D call uncertain. This CDR3 spans 12 amino acids. Deletions cut 5 bases from V and 3 bases from J, with 8 bases between. The V gene's germline CDR1 is MNHEY and CDR2 SVGAGI. Here the CDR3 reads CASSKYSYEQYF. CDR3 coding DNA: TGTGCCAGCAGTAAATACAGCTACGAGCAGTACTTC.

This clone was counted only a few times. V usage is TRBV27 and J usage is TRBJ2-7; 8 bases map to TRBD1. Trimming removed 4 bases from V and 5 bases from J; junction bases left unmatched: 1. Germline CDR1 MNHEY, CDR2 SMNVEV (reference sequence). The CDR3 runs 12 residues. Written as DNA, the CDR3 is TGTGCCAGCAGTTGGACAGGGAACGAGCAGTACTTC. This sequence encodes CASSWTGNEQYF.

The chain uses TRBV2 and TRBJ1-1; a possible D gene is TRBD1 (5 bases). V was shortened by 4 bases and J by 1 base, with 16 bases between the two germline ends. CDR3 length: 16 amino acids. Germline loops: CDR1 SNHLY, CDR2 FYNNEI. The CDR3 nucleotides read TGTGCCAGCAGTGGGGGAACAGGCGCAGGGAACACTGAAGCTTTCTTT. Translating it yields CASSGGTGAGNTEAFF. The full variable domain, in which reference TRBV2 and TRBJ1-1 provide the parts outside the CDR3, is EPEVTQTPSHQVTQMGQEVILRCVPISNHLYFYWYRQILGQKVEFLVSFYNNEISEKSEIFDDQFSVERPDGSNFTLKIRSTKLEDSAMYFCASSGGTGAGNTEAFFGQGTRLTVV.

The chain is built from TRBV6-6 and TRBJ2-7, with D possibly being TRBD2 (7 bases). V was trimmed by 2 bases and J by 0 bases, leaving 14 bases between them. CDR3 length: 16 amino acids. CDR1 and CDR2 (germline): MNHNY, SVGAGI (reference sequence). CDR3 nucleotide sequence: TGTGCCAGCAGTTACGGAGGGGGGACTACCTCCTACGAGCAGTACTTC. This codes for CASSYGGGTTSYEQYF.

V and J are TRBV6-5 and TRBJ1-2; D ambiguous. The germline CDR1 and CDR2 sequences are MNHEY and SVGAGI. Deletions cut 2 bases from V and 8 bases from J, with 15 bases between. This CDR3 has 14 amino acids. The CDR3 region is CASSYGAGIQGYTF. In DNA form, the CDR3 reads TGTGCCAGCAGTTACGGCGCGGGAATACAGGGCTACACCTTC.